This T cell receptor (beta chain) was observed in a study of control samples from healthy donors and cancer patients. There are 12 residues in the CDR3. Germline-derived CDR1 and CDR2 are MNHNY and SVGAGI (reference sequence). Deletions cut 7 bases from V and 8 bases from J, with 11 bases between. The data were produced by immunoSEQ multiplex PCR, yet TCRdb's version contains in-frame clones alone and is incomplete. The sample records roughly 400,000 clones, around nine tenths being singletons. This receptor was identified in a man in his forties with head and neck cancer. The chain links TRBV6-6 to TRBJ1-4; unclear D gene. Sequencing was performed on PBMCs. The CDR3 sequence: CASKMMEEKLFF. In DNA form, the CDR3 reads TGTGCCAGCAAAATGATGGAAGAAAAACTGTTTTTT.